The sequence of this TCR beta chain was determined in a study of CXCR3-negative and CXCR3-positive naive CD8 T cells. Researchers prepared the TRB cDNA libraries using 5' RACE with UMI labels. TCRdb re-called the 5' RACE reads; every CDR3 protein appears as one record, without DNA. The sample features 150,000 or so distinct CDR3 sequences, with 0.45% to 0.6% in its top ten. On this clonotype itself: Its antigen is as yet unknown.

Study-level results: In both naive subsets diversity was comparably high, whereas memory CD8+ cells showed much lower diversity. Hydrophobicity of TRB CDR3s was greater in CXCR3-positive naive cells than in CXCR3-negative naive cells.

The naive CD8+ gate required CD45RO-CCR7+CD27+CD95- phenotype. The sample taken for sequencing was naive CXCR3- CD8+ T cells from blood. Subset here: CD45RO-CCR7+CD27+CD95- naive CD8+ T cells lacking CXCR3 (TNR3-). The TCR sequence derives from a human donor in good health. Some clones in this sample may be carry-over from other donors' samples.

The CDR3 sequence is CASSTGTGPSYEQYF. The chain employs TRBV5-6 and TRBJ2-7; TCRdb's D call of TRBD1 is untestable without DNA. The CDR3 spans 15 residues. Germline V gene data show CDR1 as SGHDT and CDR2 as YYEEEE.